Following are 21 T cell receptor beta chains from one sample sequenced in a study of T cells after yellow fever vaccination. Via MiXCR, TCRdb re-called the 5' RACE reads, giving one row per CDR3 protein. The sample lists about 110,000 distinct CDR3 sequences, 7% to 8.5% seen once, with about 25% in the top ten. Sequenced material: CD8+ T cells sorted from PBMCs, taken 45 days after the yellow fever booster vaccination. These receptor sequences come from a man aged 30 to 39 who received the YFV17D yellow fever vaccine.

The chain employs TRBV21-1 and TRBJ1-4; the listed D gene, TRBD1, was not tested against the DNA. TRBV21-1 constitutes a pseudogene. The CDR3 loop spans 15 amino acids. The CDR3 loop is CASSKTGKQGEKLFF. As DNA, the CDR3 is TGTGCCAGCAGCAAAACAGGCAAACAGGGTGAAAAACTGTTTTTT.

The sample holds many counts of this clonotype. One end of the junction does not line up with germline, which may come from a read error. The chain carries TRBV15 and TRBJ2-7, with D unresolved. The germline CDR1 and CDR2 sequences are LNHNV and YYDKDF (reference sequence). CDR3 size: 13 residues. This CDR3 reads CATSRDRSYEQYF. CDR3 coding DNA: TGTGCCACCAGCAGAGATCGGTCCTATGAGCAGTACTTC.

This clonotype was found many times. The rearrangement joins TRBV28 to TRBJ2-1, with D uncertain. CDR1 is MDHEN and CDR2 is SYDVKM in the germline V gene. The CDR3 consists of 14 residues. With 5 bases removed from V and 2 bases from J, the gap between germline ends came to 10 bases. CDR3 sequence reads: CASSQPDPYNEQFF. CDR3 DNA sequence: TGTGCCAGCAGTCAGCCTGACCCCTACAATGAGCAGTTCTTC.

There are many counts of this clonotype. One end of the junction does not line up with germline, which may come from a read error. The V and J genes are TRBV9 and TRBJ2-7, with 9 bases aligning to TRBD1. The CDR3 totals 12 residues. From germline, CDR1 is SGDLS and CDR2 YYNGEE. For the CDR3, the DNA is TGTGCCAGCAGCGTATATCTGGGACAGGGACGGTTC. It encodes CASSVYLGQGRF. The complete variable domain, with remaining parts taken from reference TRBV9 and TRBJ2-7, reads DSGVTQTPKHLITATGQRVTLRCSPRSGDLSVYWYQQSLDQGLQFLIQYYNGEERAKGNILERFSAQQFPDLHSELNLSSLELGDSALYFCASSVYLGQGRFGPGTRLTVT.

Only a few counts were recorded for this clonotype. The rearrangement uses TRBV2 and TRBJ2-7; 9 bases are shared with TRBD2. This CDR3 is 18 amino acids long. Germline lookup yields CDR1 SNHLY and CDR2 FYNNEI. V shed 8 bases, J shed 3 bases, and the junction held 20 bases outside the gene matches. CDR3 sequence (DNA): TGTGCCAGCTGGGGGGCTAGCGGGATGGACCAAATTTTCTACGAGCAGTACTTC. It is translated as CASWGASGMDQIFYEQYF. The variable domain in full, with the rest retrieved from reference TRBV2 and TRBJ2-7, is EPEVTQTPSHQVTQMGQEVILRCVPISNHLYFYWYRQILGQKVEFLVSFYNNEISEKSEIFDDQFSVERPDGSNFTLKIRSTKLEDSAMYFCASWGASGMDQIFYEQYFGPGTRLTVT.

In this sample, this clonotype turned up many times. CDR3 DNA sequence: TGCAGTGCTGGGAGTGGTGGCGGGAGGGCCTCCTACTCCTACAATGAGCAGTTCTTC. It specifies CSAGSGGGRASYSYNEQFF. The rearrangement links TRBV20-1 to TRBJ2-1; 9 nucleotides line up with TRBD2. CDR3 size: 19 residues. The germline CDR1 and CDR2 sequences are DFQATT and SNEGSKA (reference sequence). The V and J ends lost 5 bases and 0 bases, in that order; junction bases with no gene match: 17.

This clonotype was counted at least ten times. V gene TRBV7-9 combines with J gene TRBJ2-1; 8 bases fit TRBD2. J gave up 5 bases and V 5 bases, and 11 bases lay outside the gene matches. The CDR3 is 16 residues long. Germline-derived CDR1 and CDR2 are SEHNR and FQNEAQ (reference sequence). The CDR3 loop reads CASSPEGGRIHNEQFF. For the CDR3, the DNA is TGTGCCAGCAGCCCCGAGGGCGGGAGGATCCACAATGAGCAGTTCTTC.

The genes are TRBV23-1 and TRBJ1-5; D unclear. TRBV23-1 is an ORF, and what it does is uncertain. The V end was cut by 7 bases, the J end by 3 bases, with 13 bases between. This CDR3 has 14 amino acids. CDR3 residues: CASNGEGANQPQHF. For the CDR3, the DNA is TGCGCCAGCAACGGGGAGGGAGCCAATCAGCCCCAGCATTTT.

Points on this clonotype: A much larger clone lies a single base off, so this may be a read error. The chain has TRBV5-8 and TRBJ2-2; a weak D match, TRBD1 (6 bases). The germline V and J ends were trimmed by 4 bases and 7 bases, with 20 bases remaining between them. This CDR3 comprises 16 residues. The germline V gene encodes CDR1 SGHTS and CDR2 YDEGEE. CDR3 sequence (DNA): TGTGCCAGCAGCCGACCGTGGGGGCACTTTCTCGGGGAGCTGTTTTTT. The encoded protein is CASSRPWGHFLGELFF.

This clonotype was picked up a small number of times. The CDR3 bases are TGTGCCAGTAGTTCATCATCCGTGAACTATGGCTACACCTTC. Its protein product is CASSSSSVNYGYTF. The chain carries TRBV19 and TRBJ1-2; no firm D call. The CDR3 runs to 14 residues. With 5 bases removed from V and 2 bases from J, the gap between germline ends came to 12 bases. Per the germline V gene, CDR1 is LNHDA and CDR2 is SQIVND (reference sequence). The full variable domain, completed using reference TRBV19 and TRBJ1-2, is DGGITQSPKYLFRKEGQNVTLSCEQNLNHDAMYWYRQDPGQGLRLIYYSQIVNDFQKGDIAEGYSVSREKKESFPLTVTSAQKNPTAFYLCASSSSSVNYGYTFGSGTRLTVV.

This clonotype was recorded at least ten times. V is TRBV12-3 or TRBV12-4 and J is TRBJ2-1; D is ambiguous. CDR3 size: 14 residues. The V end lost 7 bases, the J end lost 4 bases, and 14 bases lay between the germline ends. As DNA, the CDR3 is TGTGCCAGCACCCACGCGGAACCATACAATGAGCAGTTCTTC. Protein sequence: CASTHAEPYNEQFF.

J is TRBJ1-1 and V is TRBV12-3 or TRBV12-4; weak D call: TRBD1 (6 bases). The V and J ends lost 2 bases and 0 bases respectively, with 19 bases between them. This CDR3 has 18 residues. The CDR3 region is CASSLFSGIQGMNTEAFF. The CDR3 DNA reads TGTGCCAGCAGTTTATTCTCTGGGATCCAGGGGATGAACACTGAAGCTTTCTTT.

This clonotype has more than one count but fewer than ten. The chain uses TRBV28 and TRBJ2-5; no reliable D call. This CDR3 spans 17 amino acids. V lost 8 bases and J 5 bases, leaving 27 bases between the germline ends. CDR1 is MDHEN and CDR2 is SYDVKM in the germline V gene. The CDR3 DNA reads TGTGCCAGCCCGGGTGGCCTGTGTGTGGATGAAGGCGAGACCCAGTACTTC. Residues: CASPGGLCVDEGETQYF.

This chain joins TRBV28 and TRBJ1-1; D unclear. Germline CDR1 is MDHEN and CDR2 is SYDVKM. The CDR3 runs to 14 residues. Trimming stripped 5 bases from V and 1 base from J, with 11 bases between. The CDR3 here is CASSTLTENTEAFF. CDR3 DNA sequence: TGTGCCAGCAGTACCCTAACAGAGAACACTGAAGCTTTCTTT.

J is TRBJ2-1 and V is TRBV19; a possible D gene is TRBD1 (5 bases). V was trimmed by 7 bases and J by 8 bases, leaving 15 bases between them. Germline V gene lookup returns CDR1 LNHDA and CDR2 SQIVND (reference sequence). There are 13 residues in the CDR3. The CDR3 region has the DNA TGTGCCAGTACCCATCAGGGTTTGGATGAGCAGTTCTTC. It codes for CASTHQGLDEQFF.

The V gene is TRBV12-3 or TRBV12-4, the J gene TRBJ2-1; no reliable D call. V was pared by 3 bases and J by 10 bases, with 25 bases between. The CDR3 has 17 amino acids. CDR3 in DNA: TGTGCCAGCAGTTTTTCGGCCGACCGAGGTTTCGACGTAGAGCAGTTCTTC. Its translation: CASSFSADRGFDVEQFF.

Ten or more counts support this clonotype. This sequence joins TRBV4-1 and TRBJ2-7; possibly TRBD2 for D (7 bases). The CDR3 contains 16 residues. Germline V gene lookup returns CDR1 MGHRA and CDR2 YSYEKL. Trimming cost V 0 bases and J 5 bases, with 17 bases left between them. The chain's CDR3 is CASSQDGGGSDDEQYF. As DNA, the CDR3 is TGCGCCAGCAGCCAAGATGGGGGGGGCAGTGATGACGAGCAGTACTTC.

Many counts were recorded for this clonotype. J is TRBJ2-2 and V is TRBV20-1; D remains ambiguous. Germline lookup yields CDR1 DFQATT and CDR2 SNEGSKA (reference sequence). The CDR3 sequence is 12 residues long. V lost 1 base, J lost 4 bases, and 4 bases lay in between. CDR3 sequence (DNA): TGCAGTGCTAGAGTCCGCACCGGGGAGCTGTTTTTT. Translated, it gives CSARVRTGELFF.

With respect to this clonotype: This could be a read error, since a much larger clone is one nucleotide away. This chain connects TRBV7-8 to TRBJ2-1; D might be TRBD1 (5 bases). This CDR3 is built from 13 residues. V gave up 5 bases and J gave up 12 bases, with 17 bases separating them. The germline V gene encodes CDR1 SGHVS and CDR2 FQNEAQ. CDR3 in amino acids: CASSVGHHPGQFF. The DNA of the CDR3 is TGTGCCAGCAGCGTCGGACATCACCCGGGGCAGTTCTTC.

This clonotype was found a few times. The chain recombines TRBV18 with TRBJ2-7, with D possibly being TRBD1 (6 bases). The germline gives CDR1 KGHSH, CDR2 LQKENI. V was cut by 4 bases and J by 3 bases, with 13 bases left in between. The CDR3 length is 14 residues. The DNA of the CDR3 is TGTGCCAGCTCACAAAGTGGACAGCTCTACGAGCAGTACTTC. Its protein product is CASSQSGQLYEQYF.

The table lists this clonotype with many counts. The CDR3 DNA reads as TGCGCCAGCAGCTTGGGCCTGACTAGCGAGGACGAGCAGTACTTC. This codes for CASSLGLTSEDEQYF. V and J are TRBV5-1 and TRBJ2-7; TRBD2 agrees at 8 bases. From germline, CDR1 is SGHRS and CDR2 YFSETQ. The CDR3 covers 15 residues. The V and J ends lost 0 bases and 5 bases, in that order; junction bases with no gene match: 7. The full variable domain, completed using reference TRBV5-1 and TRBJ2-7, is KAGVTQTPRYLIKTRGQQVTLSCSPISGHRSVSWYQQTPGQGLQFLFEYFSETQRNKGNFPGRFSGRQFSNSRSEMNVSTLELGDSALYLCASSLGLTSEDEQYFGPGTRLTVT.